This T cell receptor (beta chain) originates from a study of Tregs in tolerant kidney transplant recipients. Germline V CDR1 and CDR2: SGHAT, FQDESV (reference sequence). V shed 2 bases and J shed 6 bases, with 10 bases lying between them. CDR3 size: 13 residues. Clones were read by immunoSEQ multiplex PCR, and TCRdb kept only the in-frame ones, dropping some. The table lists roughly 80,000 clones, around 98% of them singletons, with around 0.58% in the top ten. The clonotype originates from a human donor who received a combined kidney and bone marrow transplant. The chain joins TRBV11-1 to TRBJ1-1; possibly TRBD1 for D (6 bases). Here the sequenced sample was CD4+ T cells from blood, taken before the transplant. The CDR3 DNA sequence: TGTGCCAGCAGCTTATTACAGGGTTCTGAAGCTTTCTTT. Residues: CASSLLQGSEAFF. Variable domain in full (rest from reference TRBV11-1 and TRBJ1-1): EAEVAQSPRYKITEKSQAVAFWCDPISGHATLYWYRQILGQGPELLVQFQDESVVDDSQLPKDRFSAERLKGVDSTLKIQPAELGDSAMYLCASSLLQGSEAFFGQGTRLTVV.